The T cell receptor (beta chain) described here comes from a study of CD8+ T cells in alopecia areata. For the study at large: Treated patients received oral tofacitinib, 5 to 10 mg twice daily.

Points on this clone: What it recognizes is unknown.

Whole-study findings and limits: There were also resident alphabeta T cells of normal skin sequenced in scalp samples.

TCR sequencing used cDNA made by reverse transcription of extracted RNA. TCRdb keeps only in-frame clones here, not all; method: immunoSEQ multiplex PCR. Of approximately 150,000 clones in the sample, approximately 50% were seen once. This CDR3 has 14 residues. Germline lookup yields CDR1 MGHDK and CDR2 SYGVNS. The ends lost 6 bases at V and 7 bases at J; junction bases unmatched: 9. The sequence derives from a human donor with alopecia areata. Sample: CD4+ T cells sorted from blood. This sequence joins TRBV25-1 and TRBJ2-5, with 9 bases that match TRBD1. CDR3 bases: TGTGCCAGCAGAGAGAGGGACAGGGTGAGGACCCAGTACTTC. Translation gives CASRERDRVRTQYF.